These 15 T cell receptor beta chains were all obtained from the same sample, sequenced in a study of Graves' ophthalmopathy and Graves' hyperthyroidism. RNA transcripts yielded amplified TCR beta CDR3 regions. Scientists carried out first-round RT-PCR using HTBI primers and then a second-round multiplex PCR. TCRdb fed the multiplex PCR reads into MiXCR, producing one record per CDR3 protein. The sample includes about 1.2 million distinct CDR3 sequences, roughly two fifths seen only once; the top ten take approximately 12%. Sequenced input: peripheral blood or thyroid tissue (not recorded which). All receptors come from an adult man with Graves' hyperthyroidism.

This clonotype has only a few counts. A read error may produce the germline difference seen at one junction end. The chain has TRBV20-1 and TRBJ2-5, with D perhaps TRBD1 (5 bases). Germline CDR1 and CDR2: DFQATT and SNEGSKA (reference sequence). The CDR3 spans 13 residues. The CDR3 DNA follows: TGCAGTGCCGGCGACAGTATCAAAGAGGCCCAGTACTTC. The encoded protein is CSAGDSIKEAQYF.

This clonotype was counted many times. The chain uses TRBV4-3 and TRBJ1-6; no firm D call. In germline, CDR1 is LGHNA, CDR2 YSLEER. The length of the CDR3 is 16 residues. The germline V and J ends were trimmed by 0 bases and 2 bases, with 8 bases remaining between them. The CDR3 spells CASSQDPTAYNSPLHF. The CDR3 DNA is TGCGCCAGCAGCCAAGATCCTACAGCCTATAATTCACCCCTCCACTTT.

This clonotype was seen a handful of times. This chain connects TRBV6-5 to TRBJ1-5, with unresolved D. Looked up from germline, CDR1 is MNHEY and CDR2 is SVGAGI. The CDR3 length is 15 residues. V dropped 4 bases and J dropped 1 base, with 11 bases sitting between them. The CDR3 loop is CASSSSLLSNQPQHF. The CDR3, as DNA: TGTGCCAGCAGTTCTTCCCTCTTGAGCAATCAGCCCCAGCATTTT.

This clonotype was seen only a few times. V gene TRBV7-6 combines with J gene TRBJ1-4; 11 bases map to TRBD1. In germline, CDR1 is SGHVS, CDR2 FNYEAQ. The CDR3 is 15 residues long. The trim removed 7 bases at V and 8 bases at J, leaving 9 bases unmatched. The CDR3 DNA reads as TGTGCCAGCACCGACACCGGGACAGGGGGAGAAAAACTGTTTTTT. This codes for CASTDTGTGGEKLFF.

This clonotype showed up many times. The junction departs from germline at one end; a sequencing error may be responsible. The gene calls are TRBV5-1 and TRBJ1-1, with 9 positions matching TRBD1. Germline CDR1 is SGHRS and CDR2 is YFSETQ. CDR3 length: 12 amino acids. In DNA form, the CDR3 reads TGCGCCAGCAGCTTTGGGGACAGGGTTGGGTCGTTT. It yields the protein CASSFGDRVGSF.

This clonotype came up a few times. This rearrangement joins TRBV7-6 to TRBJ2-7, with 9 positions matching TRBD1. TRBJ2-1 explains the end of the DNA better; the J call may be wrong. The CDR3 is made up of 14 amino acids. Germline V gene lookup returns CDR1 SGHVS and CDR2 FNYEAQ. The CDR3: CASSRPGQGDEQFF. CDR3 bases: TGTGCCAGCAGCCGGCCGGGACAGGGCGATGAGCAGTTCTTC.

V gene TRBV7-2 combines with J gene TRBJ2-7; TRBD1 matches 10 bases. The germline CDR1 and CDR2 sequences are SGHTA and FQGNSA. This CDR3 has 16 amino acids. J was trimmed by 1 base and V by 5 bases; bases with no gene match: 8. In DNA, the CDR3 is TGTGCCAGCAGCACGCCGGGACAGGGGATGTCCTACGAGCAGTACTTC. Translating gives CASSTPGQGMSYEQYF.

The chain links TRBV2 to TRBJ2-5; TRBD2 might be the D (6 bases). Per the germline V gene, CDR1 is SNHLY and CDR2 is FYNNEI. This CDR3 contains 12 residues. V lost 8 bases to trimming and J lost 4 bases, with 11 bases between them. The CDR3 is CASGGDRETQYF. DNA of the CDR3: TGTGCCAGCGGAGGGGACCGAGAGACCCAGTACTTC. Filled out from reference TRBV2 and TRBJ2-5, the complete variable domain reads EPEVTQTPSHQVTQMGQEVILRCVPISNHLYFYWYRQILGQKVEFLVSFYNNEISEKSEIFDDQFSVERPDGSNFTLKIRSTKLEDSAMYFCASGGDRETQYFGPGTRLLVL.

This clonotype was recorded many times. This rearrangement joins TRBV7-9 to TRBJ2-7; no reliable D call. Germline assignment: CDR1 SEHNR and CDR2 FQNEAQ (reference sequence). There are 12 residues in the CDR3. V shed 5 bases and J shed 5 bases, with 10 bases lying between them. In nucleotides, the CDR3 is TGTGCCAGCAGCCCACGGTGGCACGAGCAGTACTTC. Translating gives CASSPRWHEQYF.

This clonotype showed up many times. The rearrangement joins TRBV20-1 to TRBJ1-1, with 8 bases that match TRBD1. Germline CDR1 and CDR2: DFQATT and SNEGSKA (reference sequence). This CDR3 region has 14 residues. Germline trimming cut 1 base from V and 3 bases from J; bases unmatched to any gene: 4. The CDR3 is CSARGQGFHTEAFF. In DNA form, the CDR3 reads TGCAGTGCTAGAGGACAGGGGTTCCACACTGAAGCTTTCTTT.

This clonotype was observed a single time. V gene TRBV2 combines with J gene TRBJ1-2; possible D gene TRBD1, 5 bases. CDR3 size: 12 residues. Germline CDR1 SNHLY, CDR2 FYNNEI. Trimming pared 4 bases from V and 4 bases from J, leaving 7 bases between. CDR3 nucleotide sequence: TGTGCCAGCAGTGTGGACACCTATGGCTACACCTTC. Its translation is CASSVDTYGYTF.

This clonotype has at least ten counts. The chain couples TRBV29-1 to TRBJ1-1; the D is unclear. Per the germline V gene, CDR1 is SQVTM and CDR2 is ANQGSEA. The CDR3 has 14 amino acids. Trimming removed 4 bases at V and 3 bases at J, with 15 bases between. The CDR3 coding sequence is TGCAGCGTTGGGCCGAAGATGCGGGACACTGAAGCTTTCTTT. Translation: CSVGPKMRDTEAFF.

Many counts were recorded for this clonotype. The chain combines TRBV7-9 with TRBJ2-7; no definite D call. In germline, CDR1 is SEHNR, CDR2 FQNEAQ (reference sequence). The V end lost 1 base, the J end lost 4 bases, and 8 bases lay between the germline ends. The CDR3 runs to 13 residues. In DNA, the CDR3 is TGTGCCAGCAGCTTAGGGGAATATTACGAGCAGTACTTC. This encodes CASSLGEYYEQYF.

As to this clonotype: Since a much larger clone is just one base distant, this may be a read error. The chain recombines TRBV20-1 with TRBJ2-7; the match to TRBD2 covers 12 bases. The junction had 10 bases not matched to a gene; V was cut back by 7 bases and J by 9 bases. Per germline, CDR1 DFQATT and CDR2 SNEGSKA (reference sequence). CDR3 length: 13 amino acids. CDR3 region: CSVRTSGTGGQYF. DNA of the CDR3: TGCAGTGTTAGGACTAGCGGGACGGGAGGGCAGTACTTC.

As concerns this clonotype: The junction departs from the called germline gene at one end, perhaps through a read error. V is TRBV5-1 and J is TRBJ2-2; 13 bases match TRBD2. CDR1 and CDR2 (germline): SGHRS, YFSETQ. The CDR3 is 16 residues long. The CDR3 region has the DNA TGCGCCAGCAGCAAAGGGACTAGCGGGACCACCGGGGAGCTGCTTTTT. As protein: CASSKGTSGTTGELLF.